This paragraph covers one TCR gamma chain sequence. A much larger clone differs by one base, so this may be a read error. This sample stems from a study of gamma-delta T cells after stem cell transplantation. TCRdb fed the RT-PCR reads into CATT to redo clone calling. This repertoire shows about 710 gamma-chain clones, 20% to 25% found once; its top ten account for about a tenth. Sequencing was performed on gamma-delta T cells. This TCR came from a human donor. It is not recorded whose cells these are; they may come from a transplant donor.

The CDR3, as DNA: TGTGCCACCTGGGACAGGCGAGGAAGTAATTGGATCAAGACGTTT. Translated, it gives CATWDRRGSNWIKTF. The chain employs TRGV3 and TRGJP2. Losses at the gene ends were 0 bases for V and 9 bases for J; bases not matched to a gene: 10. The CDR3 length is 15 residues. Germline V gives CDR1 VTNTFY, CDR2 YDVSTARD (reference sequence).